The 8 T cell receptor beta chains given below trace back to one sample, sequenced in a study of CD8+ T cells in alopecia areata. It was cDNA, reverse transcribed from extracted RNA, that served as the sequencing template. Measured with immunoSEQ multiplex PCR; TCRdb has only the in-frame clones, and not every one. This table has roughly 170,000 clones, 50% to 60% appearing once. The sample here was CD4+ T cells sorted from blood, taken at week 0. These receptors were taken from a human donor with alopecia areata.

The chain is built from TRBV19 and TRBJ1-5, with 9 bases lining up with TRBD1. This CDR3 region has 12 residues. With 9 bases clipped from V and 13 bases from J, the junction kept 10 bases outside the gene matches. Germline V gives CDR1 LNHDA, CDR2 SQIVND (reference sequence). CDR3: CASENRGRRQHF. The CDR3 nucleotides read TGTGCCAGCGAGAACAGGGGGCGAAGGCAGCATTTT.

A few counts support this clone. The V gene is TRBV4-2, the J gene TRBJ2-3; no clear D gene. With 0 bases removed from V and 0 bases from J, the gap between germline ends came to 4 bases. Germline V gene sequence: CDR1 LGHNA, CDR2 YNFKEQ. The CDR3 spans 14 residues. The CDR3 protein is CASSQDPSTDTQYF. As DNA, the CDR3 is TGTGCCAGCAGCCAAGATCCAAGCACAGATACGCAGTATTTT.

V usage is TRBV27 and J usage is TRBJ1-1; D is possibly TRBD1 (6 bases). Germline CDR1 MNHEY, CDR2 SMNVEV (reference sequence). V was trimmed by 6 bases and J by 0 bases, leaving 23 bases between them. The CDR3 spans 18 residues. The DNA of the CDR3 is TGTGCCAGCAGCCGAAGCGAAGGGGGGCCGACGTTGAACACTGAAGCTTTCTTT. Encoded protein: CASSRSEGGPTLNTEAFF.

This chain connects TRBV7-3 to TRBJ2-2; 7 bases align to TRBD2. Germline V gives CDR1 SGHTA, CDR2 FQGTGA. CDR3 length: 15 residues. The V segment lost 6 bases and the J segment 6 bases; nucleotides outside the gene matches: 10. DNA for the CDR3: TGTGCCAGCAGTCCCGGGCAGCGGGGCGCCGGGGAGCTGTTTTTT. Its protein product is CASSPGQRGAGELFF.

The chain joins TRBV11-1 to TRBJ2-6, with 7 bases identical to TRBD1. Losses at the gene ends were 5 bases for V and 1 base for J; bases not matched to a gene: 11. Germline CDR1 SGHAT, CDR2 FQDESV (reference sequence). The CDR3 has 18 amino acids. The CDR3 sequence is CASSRRDRGVSGANVLTF. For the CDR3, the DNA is TGTGCCAGCAGCCGCCGGGACAGAGGGGTGTCTGGGGCCAACGTCCTGACTTTC. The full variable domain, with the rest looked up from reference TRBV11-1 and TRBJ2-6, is EAEVAQSPRYKITEKSQAVAFWCDPISGHATLYWYRQILGQGPELLVQFQDESVVDDSQLPKDRFSAERLKGVDSTLKIQPAELGDSAMYLCASSRRDRGVSGANVLTFGAGSRLTVL.

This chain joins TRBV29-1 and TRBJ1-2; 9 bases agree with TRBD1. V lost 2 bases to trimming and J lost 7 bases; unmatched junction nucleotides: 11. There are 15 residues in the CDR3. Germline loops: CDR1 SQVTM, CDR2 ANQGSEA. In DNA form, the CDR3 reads TGCAGCGTTGAACTCCGGGACAGGGAAAACGGTGGCTACACCTTC. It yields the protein CSVELRDRENGGYTF.

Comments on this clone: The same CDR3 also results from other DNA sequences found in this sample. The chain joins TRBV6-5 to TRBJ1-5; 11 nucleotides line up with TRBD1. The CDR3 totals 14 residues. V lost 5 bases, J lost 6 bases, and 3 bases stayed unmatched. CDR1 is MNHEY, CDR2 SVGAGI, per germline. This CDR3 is CASSPDRGRQPQHF. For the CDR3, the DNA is TGTGCCAGCAGTCCGGACAGGGGGCGTCAGCCCCAGCATTTT.

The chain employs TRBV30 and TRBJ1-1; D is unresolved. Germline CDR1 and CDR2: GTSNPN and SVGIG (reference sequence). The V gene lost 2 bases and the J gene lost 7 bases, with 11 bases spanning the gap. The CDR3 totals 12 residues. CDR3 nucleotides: TGTGCCTGGAGTCGCATAGGGAGTGAAGCTTTCTTT. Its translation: CAWSRIGSEAFF.